This T cell receptor beta chain was recovered during a study of shared clonotypes between healthy human individuals (dated by TCRdb to 2019 to 2021). Regarding the research as a whole: Three men and two women, aged 18 to 49 years, made up the cohort. Different laboratories and diverse techniques were used to prepare libraries and sequence TCR repertoires, to increase sequencing depth and limit assay-specific biases. For each donor, CD4 naive and CD4 memory were each given three plates, CD8 naive was given two plates, and CD8 memory was given one plate. Blood TCR repertoires of 5 or 6 healthy adults were deeply sequenced to estimate repertoire size and the extent of clonotype sharing between individuals. Between about 0.85 and 10 billion PBMCs per donor were obtained by leukapheresis. The study at large found these results: The genetic and exposure-history diversity represented was limited by the small number of donors. Even with the large sequencing depth, rarefaction of the sorted-subset datasets indicated that sequencing was incomplete. Pairwise subsampling indicated that sequencing depth was expected to affect the degree of clonotype sharing among donors. Compared with non-shared clonotypes, clonotypes shared by all four sorted-subset donors had higher generation probabilities. Sharing across several donors was observed for 5% to 6.5% of naive CD4, 3.5% of naive CD8, 2.3% of memory CD4, and roughly 0.4% of memory CD8 clonotypes. Naive subsets generally had larger estimated clonotype richness than memory subsets did. Only blood was sampled, and tissue TCR repertoires likely differ from those in blood.

The donors were healthy, HIV-negative adults with no recently reported acute infections or vaccinations. Only Caucasian adults living in Nashville, Tennessee, USA were represented among the donors. Magnetic negative selection was used to enrich CD4+ T cells, after which naive cells were positively selected on CD45RA and the negative fraction became the memory subset. Blood was obtained by leukapheresis, after which PBMCs were separated by Ficoll-Histopaque density gradient centrifugation and cryopreserved in liquid nitrogen vapor phase. Analytical flow cytometry was used to check the purity and quantity of each magnetically sorted T cell population. Each sorted fraction had its genomic DNA isolated and then quantified by UV absorbance on a Nanodrop 2000c. Comment on this clone: This clone's antigen is unknown. The sample holds no much larger clone one base away, and base qualities are not on file.

Taken from the germline V gene, the CDR1 and CDR2 loops are SGHTA and FQGTGA. There are 15 amino acids in the CDR3, from cysteine to phenylalanine inclusive. Just CDR3 DNA is preserved here, 45 bases in frame from base 1. V and J are trimmed by 5 bases and 2 bases, and the gene matches miss 6 bases of the junction. Using the deep immunoSEQ assay, TCR CDR3 regions were amplified from genomic DNA by multiplex PCR. Extracted genomic DNA from each cell subset was spread evenly across all wells of several immunoSEQ 96-well plates, with each plate serving as a replicate. For sorted subsets, roughly 200 ng genomic DNA, equal to tens of thousands of T cell genomes, was loaded into each replicate PCR. Purified libraries were quantified with a Qubit 3.0 fluorometer, sized on a Bioanalyzer 2100, and re-quantified with the KAPA Library Quantification kit. Each immunoSEQ 96-well plate was sequenced on its own single-read 150-cycle Illumina NextSeq 550 flow cell. On the authors' methods: Because the immunoSEQ output included only junctional sequences and no quality scores, the filtering could not be the same as the filtering used for full-length reads. To assign V/J genes and CDR3, sequences were annotated using PyIR, a Python wrapper for IgBLAST v1.9, with IMGT germline references. Reads with weak V/J assignments (E-value above 1e-6), missing CDR3, stop codons, out-of-frame junctions, or ambiguous translated residues were removed. V3J clonotypes were defined as sequences sharing an identical inferred V gene, J gene, and CDR3 amino acid sequence. Percentage overlap between repertoires was computed as shared unique clonotypes divided by the size of the smaller repertoire. Repertoire richness was assessed with RTK rarefaction, the Chao1 estimator, and Recon v2.1 estimates of unobserved clonotypes. Generation probabilities were computed with OLGA for all TCRbeta clonotypes obtained by the gDNA method from a handful of donors. The immuneACCESS repertoire file appears here via TCRdb, limited to in-frame rearrangements. These files lack a portion of the clones; in checked studies, under half of the deficit traces to unresolved V genes, and the cause of the others is not known. That table is the source of V, J and clone size, and D and trimming were worked out from the DNA. The sample table records 2 million to 2.5 million clones; approximately 94% of these occur just once. The ten largest clones take up 0.1% to 0.15% of the sample.

Sequenced sample: naive CD4+ T cells sorted from blood. This specimen's cell subset or site label, per the study, means: CD45RA+ positively selected. The clonotype originates from a man younger than 35 in good health. Recombination connected TRBV7-3 to TRBJ2-3; TRBD2 lines up with 8 middle nucleotides. The nucleotide sequence reads TGTGCCAGCAGCCCCGGACTAGCACCCACAGATACGCAGTATTTT. This yields the protein CASSPGLAPTDTQYF.